The 14 T cell receptor beta chains in this list originate from one sample, sequenced in a study of naive and memory T cell subsets. An equimolar mix of two oligonucleotides served as the beta constant-region primer for TRBC1 and TRBC2. Using its own MiXCR run on the UMI-ligation and nested PCR reads, TCRdb lists one record per CDR3 protein. The sample has 140,000 to 150,000 distinct CDR3 sequences, about 15% seen once. Sequences were obtained from naive CD4+ T cells from blood. The source of these receptors is a human donor in good health.

The rearrangement joins TRBV2 to TRBJ2-6, with D perhaps matching TRBD1 or TRBD2 (5 bases each). Germline lookup yields CDR1 SNHLY and CDR2 FYNNEI. The CDR3 contains 18 residues. Trimming shortened V by 6 bases and J by 0 bases, and 18 bases separated the two germline ends. The CDR3 nucleotides are TGTGCCAGCAGGGTCCGGGGCAGAGCTCTCTCTGGGGCCAACGTCCTGACTTTC. It yields the protein CASRVRGRALSGANVLTF.

Concerning this clonotype: An end of the junction does not agree with germline; a read error may underlie this. This rearrangement joins TRBV28 to TRBJ1-6, with TRBD1 identical over 9 bases. Germline CDR1 MDHEN, CDR2 SYDVKM. The CDR3 totals 14 residues. CDR3 amino acids: CASSPTGGVSPLNF. The DNA for the CDR3 is TGTGCCAGCAGCCCTACAGGGGGCGTTTCACCCCTCAACTTT.

This clonotype was seen only a few times. The chain links TRBV7-9 to TRBJ1-5; D not resolved. V was cut by 4 bases and J by 5 bases, with 6 bases left in between. This CDR3 has 12 residues. CDR1 and CDR2 (germline): SEHNR, FQNEAQ (reference sequence). The CDR3 sequence: CASSSQYQPQHF. The CDR3 coding sequence is TGTGCCAGCAGCTCCCAATATCAGCCCCAGCATTTT. Full variable domain (remainder filled in from reference TRBV7-9 and TRBJ1-5): DTGVSQNPRHKITKRGQNVTFRCDPISEHNRLYWYRQTLGQGPEFLTYFQNEAQLEKSRLLSDRFSAERPKGSFSTLEIQRTEQGDSAMYLCASSSQYQPQHFGDGTRLSIL.

V usage is TRBV28 and J usage is TRBJ2-3; 8 nucleotides align to TRBD1. Trimming removed 6 bases from V and 3 bases from J; junction bases left unmatched: 5. The CDR3 runs to 14 residues. The germline CDR1 and CDR2 sequences are MDHEN and SYDVKM. This chain's CDR3 is CASSPGGATDTQYF. The CDR3, as DNA: TGTGCCAGCAGCCCAGGGGGCGCGACAGATACGCAGTATTTT. The variable domain in full, with the rest retrieved from reference TRBV28 and TRBJ2-3, is DVKVTQSSRYLVKRTGEKVFLECVQDMDHENMFWYRQDPGLGLRLIYFSYDVKMKEKGDIPEGYSVSREKKERFSLILESASTNQTSMYLCASSPGGATDTQYFGPGTRLTVL.

This clonotype showed up many times. The chain employs TRBV28 and TRBJ2-3; D ambiguous. From germline, CDR1 is MDHEN and CDR2 SYDVKM. V lost 5 bases and J lost 9, with 15 bases in between. CDR3 length: 13 amino acids. This CDR3 reads CASSTHGRDTQYF. CDR3 DNA: TGTGCCAGCAGTACACATGGTAGAGACACGCAGTATTTT.

The chain couples TRBV2 to TRBJ2-7; 8 bases match TRBD1. Germline V gene sequence: CDR1 SNHLY, CDR2 FYNNEI. The CDR3 runs to 11 residues. V was clipped by 9 bases and J by 6 bases; unmatched bases: 4. As DNA, the CDR3 is TGTGCCAGTAAAACAGGGGGCGAGCAGTACTTC. It specifies CASKTGGEQYF.

The V gene is TRBV7-9, the J gene TRBJ2-1; the D is unclear. Between the trimmed V and J ends, which lost 4 bases and 8 bases, there was a span of 9 bases. Germline V gives CDR1 SEHNR, CDR2 FQNEAQ (reference sequence). This CDR3 region has 12 residues. CDR3 amino acids: CASSWETHEQFF. The CDR3 DNA is TGTGCCAGCAGCTGGGAAACCCATGAGCAGTTCTTC.

CDR3 region: CASSSLGPVSYNEQFF. The DNA of the CDR3 is TGTGCCAGCAGTTCCCTGGGCCCTGTAAGCTACAATGAGCAGTTCTTC. This sequence joins TRBV28 and TRBJ2-1; D is uncertain. This CDR3 has 16 residues. V lost 4 bases, J lost 3 bases, and 16 bases lay in between. In germline, CDR1 is MDHEN, CDR2 SYDVKM.

The chain carries TRBV20-1 and TRBJ2-6; the D gene is possibly TRBD2 (6 bases). The CDR3 loop spans 18 amino acids. Germline loops: CDR1 DFQATT, CDR2 SNEGSKA (reference sequence). V lost 8 bases, J lost 0 bases, and 23 bases lay in between. This chain's CDR3 is CSLNSGLASHSGANVLTF. CDR3 nucleotide sequence: TGCAGTCTAAATTCGGGTCTAGCGTCCCACTCTGGGGCCAACGTCCTGACTTTC.

Regarding this clonotype: The germline gene is not matched at one end of the junction; a read error may be the cause. V is TRBV12-3 or TRBV12-4 and J is TRBJ2-1; no clear D gene. The CDR3 consists of 11 residues. CDR3 DNA: TGTGTCAGCAGTTTACGCGTTGAGCAGTTCTTC. It is translated as CVSSLRVEQFF.

CDR3 sequence reads: CASSLGSSANTGELFF. CDR3 in DNA: TGCGCCAGCAGCTTGGGATCTAGCGCGAACACCGGGGAGCTGTTTTTT. This chain connects TRBV5-1 to TRBJ2-2; D may be TRBD2 (6 bases). The ends were cut back, 0 bases at V and 0 bases at J, with 9 bases in the middle. Germline lookup yields CDR1 SGHRS and CDR2 YFSETQ. CDR3 length equals 16 residues.

This clonotype was observed a handful of times. The chain joins TRBV4-1 to TRBJ2-1; D is perhaps TRBD2 (6 bases). V was trimmed by 2 bases and J by 0 bases, leaving 11 bases between them. This CDR3 spans 16 amino acids. The germline CDR1 and CDR2 sequences are MGHRA and YSYEKL. The CDR3 DNA is TGCGCCAGCAGCCAACCCGGACTAAGCTCCTACAATGAGCAGTTCTTC. This translates into CASSQPGLSSYNEQFF.

The chain combines TRBV24-1 with TRBJ2-1, with D hard to call. Looked up from germline, CDR1 is KGHDR and CDR2 is SFDVKD. The CDR3 sequence is 16 residues long. Trimming left V 5 bases short and J 5 bases short, with 18 bases between. The CDR3 region is CATSAHEAVTNNEQFF. The CDR3 DNA reads as TGTGCCACCAGTGCCCACGAGGCGGTTACCAACAATGAGCAGTTCTTC.

The rearrangement uses TRBV20-1 and TRBJ1-1, with 9 positions matching TRBD1. The germline gives CDR1 DFQATT, CDR2 SNEGSKA (reference sequence). Germline trimming cut 5 bases from V and 3 bases from J; bases unmatched to any gene: 10. This CDR3 contains 15 residues. CDR3 DNA: TGCAGTGCTGGCCCGGGACAGGGATCAGACACTGAAGCTTTCTTT. Its translation is CSAGPGQGSDTEAFF.